This T cell receptor (beta chain) emerged from a study of neurological immune-mediated disorders. Points from the study as a whole: Subjects shared no identical expanded-clone CDR3 amino acid sequences, suggesting private TCR-beta repertoires in all groups.

The authors produced cDNA by 5'RACE using 10-nucleotide random UMIs. Every sequencing run produced over 180 million TCR-beta sequences, and the sequences from any one run covered 15-18 subjects. Each CDR3 protein gets one entry after TCRdb re-called the 5' RACE reads with MiXCR. The table has tens of thousands of distinct CDR3 sequences, around 7.2% seen once; the top ten hold approximately 5.3%. At least ten counts were recorded for this clonotype. The antigen remains unidentified. The CDR3 sequence is 14 residues long. V gave up 5 bases and J gave up 7 bases; unmatched junction bases: 5. Looked up from germline, CDR1 is KGHDR and CDR2 is SFDVKD.

V gene TRBV24-1 combines with J gene TRBJ2-1; TRBD2 matches 9 bases. This sequence originates from a man aged 45-65 years in good health. Sample: CD4+ T cells from blood. The CDR3 loop is CATSASGGRNEQFF. DNA for the CDR3: TGTGCCACCAGTGCGAGCGGGGGGCGGAATGAGCAGTTCTTC.